Below are 27 T cell receptor beta chains sequenced from a single sample in a study of OX40 agonist ivuxolimab in advanced cancers. Assay: immunoSEQ multiplex PCR; the TCRdb copy retains only in-frame clones and omits some. The sample yields some 74,000 clones, 65% to 90% seen once. The material sequenced was CD4+ or CD8+ T cells sorted from blood, taken in a trial of the OX40 agonist ivuxolimab. These receptors were taken from an adult with an advanced solid tumor such as melanoma, head and neck, liver or kidney cancer.

This clone has only a few counts. V usage is TRBV25-1 and J usage is TRBJ1-5, with 9 bases matching TRBD1. This CDR3 is 14 amino acids long. Germline CDR1 reads MGHDK; CDR2 reads SYGVNS. V trimming: 4 bases; J trimming: 9 bases; junction bases outside the gene matches: 7. The CDR3 coding sequence is TGTGCCAGCAGTGTGTCGGGACAGGGTATGCCCCAGCATTTT. It yields the protein CASSVSGQGMPQHF.

The chain recombines TRBV30 with TRBJ2-5, with a weak D call TRBD2 (5 bases). Germline V gene data show CDR1 as GTSNPN and CDR2 as SVGIG (reference sequence). This CDR3 has 12 amino acids. The V end was cut by 1 base, the J end by 4 bases, with 7 bases between. The CDR3 spells CAWSGGRETQYF. Written as DNA, the CDR3 is TGTGCCTGGAGTGGAGGGAGAGAGACCCAGTACTTC.

The J gene is TRBJ1-2, the V gene TRBV5-8; no clear D. Germline V gene data show CDR1 as SGHTS and CDR2 as YDEGEE. Trimming pared 4 bases from V and 0 bases from J, leaving 7 bases between. The CDR3 extends over 13 amino acids. Here the CDR3 DNA reads TGTGCCAGCAGCAAGAGATCTAACTATGGCTACACCTTC. It translates to CASSKRSNYGYTF.

The rearrangement joins TRBV7-2 to TRBJ2-7; TRBD2 matches at 8 bases. CDR3 length equals 17 residues. Looked up from germline, CDR1 is SGHTA and CDR2 is FQGNSA. V gave up 1 base and J gave up 4 bases; unmatched junction bases: 12. The CDR3 here is CASSLGASGSPGYEQYF. The DNA for the CDR3 is TGTGCCAGCAGCTTAGGGGCTAGCGGGTCCCCTGGGTACGAGCAGTACTTC. Drawing the rest from reference TRBV7-2 and TRBJ2-7, the complete variable domain is GAGVSQSPSNKVTEKGKDVELRCDPISGHTALYWYRQSLGQGLEFLIYFQGNSAPDKSGLPSDRFSAERTGGSVSTLTIQRTQQEDSAVYLCASSLGASGSPGYEQYFGPGTRLTVT.

The rearrangement joins TRBV28 to TRBJ2-1; D could derive from TRBD1 or TRBD2 (7 bases each). The CDR3 covers 16 residues. Per germline, CDR1 MDHEN and CDR2 SYDVKM. V lost 2 bases to trimming and J lost 5 bases, with 16 bases between them. The CDR3 DNA follows: TGTGCCAGCAGTTTAGTGTGGCAGGGGGGGAACAATGAGCAGTTCTTC. This encodes CASSLVWQGGNNEQFF. The full variable domain, in which reference TRBV28 and TRBJ2-1 provide the parts outside the CDR3, is DVKVTQSSRYLVKRTGEKVFLECVQDMDHENMFWYRQDPGLGLRLIYFSYDVKMKEKGDIPEGYSVSREKKERFSLILESASTNQTSMYLCASSLVWQGGNNEQFFGPGTRLTVL.

The rearrangement joins TRBV5-3 to TRBJ1-4, with D tentatively TRBD1 (5 bases). TRBV5-3 falls under the ORF class, with uncertain function. The ends were cut back, 0 bases at V and 4 bases at J, with 13 bases in the middle. The CDR3 totals 16 residues. CDR3 amino acids: CARSLVSRGINEKLFF. CDR3 DNA sequence: TGTGCCAGAAGCTTGGTCTCCCGGGGCATTAATGAAAAACTGTTTTTT.

The J gene is TRBJ1-4, the V gene TRBV6-5, with 9 nucleotides matching TRBD1. This CDR3 comprises 16 residues. The trim removed 1 base at V and 2 bases at J, leaving 2 bases unmatched. Germline V lookup: CDR1 MNHEY, CDR2 SVGAGI. CDR3 region: CASSYYRGPTNEKLFF. CDR3 bases: TGTGCCAGCAGTTACTACAGGGGGCCGACTAATGAAAAACTGTTTTTT.

The J gene is TRBJ2-7, the V gene TRBV30; no clear D. Trimming pared 5 bases from V and 5 bases from J, leaving 10 bases between. Germline lookup yields CDR1 GTSNPN and CDR2 SVGIG (reference sequence). The CDR3 consists of 11 residues. The CDR3 nucleotides are TGTGCCTGGGCCCTTAGAGACGAGCAGTACTTC. Its translation is CAWALRDEQYF.

This sequence joins TRBV4-2 and TRBJ1-1, with D tentatively TRBD1 (6 bases). V gave up 1 base and J gave up 4 bases, with 10 bases separating them. Germline loops: CDR1 LGHNA, CDR2 YNFKEQ. The CDR3 consists of 14 residues. CDR3 in amino acids: CASSQGGRGTEAFF. CDR3 bases: TGTGCCAGCAGCCAAGGGGGGCGCGGCACTGAAGCTTTCTTT.

This clone came up a few times. The chain carries TRBV23-1 and TRBJ2-5; tentative D call: TRBD2 (6 bases). TRBV23-1 is marked as an open reading frame, function uncertain. V was shortened by 0 bases and J by 5 bases, with 16 bases between the two germline ends. The CDR3 is 16 residues long. CDR3 sequence reads: CASSQSAGTGGETQYF. The CDR3 DNA reads TGCGCCAGCAGTCAATCCGCCGGGACCGGAGGGGAGACCCAGTACTTC.

The chain joins TRBV2 to TRBJ1-6; no reliable D call. V was clipped by 7 bases and J by 11 bases, with 18 bases between them. Germline V gene sequence: CDR1 SNHLY, CDR2 FYNNEI. The CDR3 extends over 14 amino acids. The CDR3 loop is CASTPGGFHTPLHF. CDR3 sequence (DNA): TGTGCCAGCACCCCGGGAGGGTTTCATACACCCCTCCACTTT.

V gene TRBV7-2 combines with J gene TRBJ2-1; tentative D call: TRBD2 (6 bases). This CDR3 contains 11 residues. V lost 5 bases, J lost 9 bases, and 8 bases lay in between. CDR1 and CDR2 (germline): SGHTA, FQGNSA. CDR3: CASSQGGEQFF. The CDR3 nucleotides read TGTGCCAGCAGCCAGGGAGGTGAGCAGTTCTTC.

The V and J genes are TRBV2 and TRBJ1-5; D is unclear. The germline V gene encodes CDR1 SNHLY and CDR2 FYNNEI. The CDR3 is 13 residues long. The germline V and J ends were trimmed by 6 bases and 6 bases, with 12 bases remaining between them. CDR3 loop: CASRAGGIQPQHF. CDR3 DNA sequence: TGTGCCAGCAGGGCCGGAGGAATTCAGCCCCAGCATTTT.

This clone was seen a single time. The rearrangement links TRBV7-9 to TRBJ1-3; D is unclear. Germline loops: CDR1 SEHNR, CDR2 FQNEAQ (reference sequence). The CDR3 runs to 16 residues. Deletions cut 2 bases from V and 0 bases from J, with 11 bases between. The CDR3 region is CASSLLASFSGNTIYF. The CDR3 bases are TGTGCCAGCAGCTTATTGGCCTCCTTCTCTGGAAACACCATATATTTT. Combining the CDR3 with reference TRBV7-9 and TRBJ1-3 gives the whole variable domain DTGVSQNPRHKITKRGQNVTFRCDPISEHNRLYWYRQTLGQGPEFLTYFQNEAQLEKSRLLSDRFSAERPKGSFSTLEIQRTEQGDSAMYLCASSLLASFSGNTIYFGEGSWLTVV.

This clone has only one observation. V gene TRBV4-2 combines with J gene TRBJ2-2; TRBD2 matches at 9 bases. This CDR3 spans 16 amino acids. Germline V gene lookup returns CDR1 LGHNA and CDR2 YNFKEQ. V was clipped by 1 base and J by 4 bases; unmatched bases: 4. CDR3 sequence: CASSQGGLAITGELFF. For the CDR3, the DNA is TGTGCCAGCAGCCAAGGAGGACTAGCGATCACCGGGGAGCTGTTTTTT.

The CDR3 loop reads CASSPGSQETQYF. In nucleotides, the CDR3 is TGTGCCAGCAGCCCCGGTTCGCAAGAGACCCAGTACTTC. The V gene is TRBV7-2, the J gene TRBJ2-5; D remains ambiguous. The germline CDR1 and CDR2 sequences are SGHTA and FQGNSA. Trimming stripped 5 bases from V and 2 bases from J, with 9 bases between. The CDR3 spans 13 residues.

This rearrangement joins TRBV11-2 to TRBJ1-4; 9 nucleotides match TRBD1. CDR3 length equals 16 residues. Germline CDR1 SGHAT, CDR2 FQNNGV. The ends lost 5 bases at V and 5 bases at J; junction bases unmatched: 9. For the CDR3, the DNA is TGTGCCAGCAGCCCGGACAGGGGAGTCTCCAATGAAAAACTGTTTTTT. Residues: CASSPDRGVSNEKLFF.

This clone was observed once. The CDR3 region is CASSPRLASYNEQFF. The CDR3 coding sequence is TGTGCCAGCAGTCCGAGACTAGCCTCCTACAATGAGCAGTTCTTC. This chain links TRBV11-3 with TRBJ2-1; TRBD2 agrees at 7 bases. With V trimmed by 6 bases and J by 0 bases, 5 bases remained unmatched. This CDR3 spans 15 amino acids. Germline values: CDR1 SGHNT, CDR2 YENEEA. Drawing the rest from reference TRBV11-3 and TRBJ2-1, the complete variable domain is EAGVVQSPRYKIIEKKQPVAFWCNPISGHNTLYWYLQNLGQGPELLIRYENEEAVDDSQLPKDRFSAERLKGVDSTLKIQPAELGDSAVYLCASSPRLASYNEQFFGPGTRLTVL.

The chain combines TRBV5-1 with TRBJ1-5, with D possibly matching TRBD1 (6 bases). The CDR3 runs to 14 residues. Trimming removed 0 bases at V and 4 bases at J, with 8 bases between. Germline CDR1 reads SGHRS; CDR2 reads YFSETQ. The CDR3 DNA reads TGCGCCAGCAGCTTGGGACAGGAGAATCAGCCCCAGCATTTT. The encoded protein is CASSLGQENQPQHF. Filled out from reference TRBV5-1 and TRBJ1-5, the complete variable domain reads KAGVTQTPRYLIKTRGQQVTLSCSPISGHRSVSWYQQTPGQGLQFLFEYFSETQRNKGNFPGRFSGRQFSNSRSEMNVSTLELGDSALYLCASSLGQENQPQHFGDGTRLSIL.

This CDR3 is CASSRPWATGELFF. CDR3 nucleotide sequence: TGTGCCAGCAGCCGACCCTGGGCCACCGGGGAGCTGTTTTTT. This rearrangement joins TRBV6-5 to TRBJ2-2; D is undetermined. The germline gives CDR1 MNHEY, CDR2 SVGAGI. Trimming removed 6 bases at V and 4 bases at J, with 12 bases between. CDR3 length: 14 amino acids.

The chain links TRBV5-1 to TRBJ1-1; D gene ambiguous. The CDR3 spans 12 residues. CDR1 and CDR2 (germline): SGHRS, YFSETQ. The V and J ends lost 3 bases and 1 base respectively, with 4 bases between them. The CDR3 region has the DNA TGCGCCAGCAGCTCGGGGAACACTGAAGCTTTCTTT. Its translation is CASSSGNTEAFF. The variable domain in full, completed from reference TRBV5-1 and TRBJ1-1, reads KAGVTQTPRYLIKTRGQQVTLSCSPISGHRSVSWYQQTPGQGLQFLFEYFSETQRNKGNFPGRFSGRQFSNSRSEMNVSTLELGDSALYLCASSSGNTEAFFGQGTRLTVV.

The V and J genes are TRBV12-5 and TRBJ2-3; D is perhaps TRBD1 or TRBD2 (7 bases each). From germline, CDR1 is LGHNT and CDR2 FRNRAP. The CDR3 is 14 amino acids. V was pared by 4 bases and J by 5 bases, with 13 bases between. The CDR3 loop reads CASGWGGGRDTQYF. The CDR3, as DNA: TGTGCTAGTGGTTGGGGAGGGGGCCGAGATACGCAGTATTTT.

The chain has TRBV7-2 and TRBJ1-2; TRBD1 agrees at 10 bases. Germline V lookup: CDR1 SGHTA, CDR2 FQGNSA. This CDR3 spans 15 amino acids. The trim removed 3 bases at V and 3 bases at J, leaving 4 bases unmatched. The CDR3 region is CASSFDRGRDYGYTF. CDR3 DNA: TGTGCCAGCAGCTTCGACAGGGGGCGGGACTATGGCTACACCTTC.

V and J are TRBV30 and TRBJ1-5; weak D call: TRBD1 (5 bases). Germline-derived CDR1 and CDR2 are GTSNPN and SVGIG (reference sequence). The CDR3 sequence is 13 residues long. Trimming took off 0 bases at V and 4 bases at J, with 7 bases between the two ends. The CDR3 spells CAWSVGVNQPQHF. CDR3 in DNA: TGTGCCTGGAGTGTGGGGGTTAATCAGCCCCAGCATTTT.

The chain employs TRBV18 and TRBJ2-1; D remains unclear. The germline V gene has CDR1 KGHSH and CDR2 LQKENI. The length of the CDR3 is 16 residues. Deletions cut 7 bases from V and 0 bases from J, with 16 bases between. The CDR3 region has the DNA TGTGCCAGCTTCCCAGGTAGTTTTAGCTCCTACAATGAGCAGTTCTTC. It specifies CASFPGSFSSYNEQFF.

This CDR3 is CASGTGYSGNTIYF. For the CDR3, the DNA is TGCGCCAGCGGTACAGGCTACTCTGGAAACACCATATATTTT. The chain has TRBV5-1 and TRBJ1-3; D possibly corresponds to TRBD1 (5 bases). From germline, CDR1 is SGHRS and CDR2 YFSETQ. With 7 bases removed from V and 0 bases from J, the gap between germline ends came to 11 bases. This CDR3 spans 14 amino acids.

The J gene is TRBJ1-2, the V gene TRBV28; no reliable D call. CDR3 length equals 12 residues. CDR1 and CDR2 from the germline V gene are MDHEN and SYDVKM. V shed 5 bases and J shed 3 bases, with 7 bases lying between them. CDR3 sequence reads: CASSQQDYGYTF. The CDR3 nucleotides are TGTGCCAGCAGTCAGCAAGACTATGGCTACACCTTC.